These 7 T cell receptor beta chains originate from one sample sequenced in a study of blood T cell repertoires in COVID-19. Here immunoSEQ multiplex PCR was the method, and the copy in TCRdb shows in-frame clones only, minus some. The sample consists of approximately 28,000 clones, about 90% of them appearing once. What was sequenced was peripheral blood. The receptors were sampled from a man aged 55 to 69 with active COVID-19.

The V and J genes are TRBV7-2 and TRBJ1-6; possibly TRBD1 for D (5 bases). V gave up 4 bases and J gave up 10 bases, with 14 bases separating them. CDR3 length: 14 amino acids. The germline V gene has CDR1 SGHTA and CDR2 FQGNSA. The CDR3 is CASSSPGGNSPLHF. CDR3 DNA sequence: TGTGCCAGCAGCTCGCCGGGGGGGAACTCACCCCTCCACTTT.

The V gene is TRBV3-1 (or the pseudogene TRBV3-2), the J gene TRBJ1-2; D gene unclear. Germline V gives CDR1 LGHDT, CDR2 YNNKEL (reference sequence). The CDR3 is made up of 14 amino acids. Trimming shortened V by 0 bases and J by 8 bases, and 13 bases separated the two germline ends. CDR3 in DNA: TGTGCCAGCAGCCAAGAGGCCGCTCGGAGCGGCTACACCTTC. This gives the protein CASSQEAARSGYTF.

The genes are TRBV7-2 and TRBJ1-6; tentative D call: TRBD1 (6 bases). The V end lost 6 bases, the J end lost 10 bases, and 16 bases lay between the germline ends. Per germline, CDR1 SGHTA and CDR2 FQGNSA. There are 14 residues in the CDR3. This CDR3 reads CASRLGTFESPLHF. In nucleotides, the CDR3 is TGTGCCAGCAGACTAGGGACATTTGAATCACCCCTCCACTTT.

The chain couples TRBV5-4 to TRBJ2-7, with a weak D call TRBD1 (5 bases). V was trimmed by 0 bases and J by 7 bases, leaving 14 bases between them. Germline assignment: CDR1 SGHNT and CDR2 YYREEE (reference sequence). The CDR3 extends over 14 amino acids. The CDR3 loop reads CASSLEGHSKEQYF. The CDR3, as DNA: TGTGCCAGCAGCTTGGAAGGACACTCCAAGGAGCAGTACTTC.

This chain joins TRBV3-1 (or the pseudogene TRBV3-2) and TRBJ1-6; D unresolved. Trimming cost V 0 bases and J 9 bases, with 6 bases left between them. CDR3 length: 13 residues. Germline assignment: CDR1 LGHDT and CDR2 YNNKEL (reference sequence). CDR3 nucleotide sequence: TGTGCCAGCAGCCAAGATCACGGTTCACCCCTCCACTTT. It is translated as CASSQDHGSPLHF.

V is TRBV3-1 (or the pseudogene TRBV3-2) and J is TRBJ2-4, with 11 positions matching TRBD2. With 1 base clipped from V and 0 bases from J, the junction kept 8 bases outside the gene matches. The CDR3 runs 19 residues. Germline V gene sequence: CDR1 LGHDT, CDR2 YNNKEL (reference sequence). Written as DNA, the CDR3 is TGTGCCAGCAGCCAAGGCTGGCTAGCGGGGGGCCTAGCCAAAAACATTCAGTACTTC. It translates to CASSQGWLAGGLAKNIQYF.

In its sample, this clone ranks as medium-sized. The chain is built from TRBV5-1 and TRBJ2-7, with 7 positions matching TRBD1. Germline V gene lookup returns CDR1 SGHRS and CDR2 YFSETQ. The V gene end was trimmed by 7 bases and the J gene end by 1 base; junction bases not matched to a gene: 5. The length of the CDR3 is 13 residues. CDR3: CASPWDSSYEQYF. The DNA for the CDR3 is TGCGCCAGCCCCTGGGACAGTTCCTACGAGCAGTACTTC.